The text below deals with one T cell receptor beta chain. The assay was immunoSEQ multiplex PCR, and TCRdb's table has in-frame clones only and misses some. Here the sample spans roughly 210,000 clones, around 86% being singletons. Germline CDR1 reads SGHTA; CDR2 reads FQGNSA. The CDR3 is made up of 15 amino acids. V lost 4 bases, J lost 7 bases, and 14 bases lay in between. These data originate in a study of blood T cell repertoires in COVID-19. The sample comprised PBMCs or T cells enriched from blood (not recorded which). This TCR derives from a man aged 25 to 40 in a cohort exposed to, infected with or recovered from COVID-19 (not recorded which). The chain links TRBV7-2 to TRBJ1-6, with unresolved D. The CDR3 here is CASSSDSAENSPLHF. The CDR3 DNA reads TGTGCCAGCAGCTCAGACTCTGCGGAAAATTCACCCCTCCACTTT.